The entry below gives a single T cell receptor (beta chain) sequence along with its context. The antigen is undetermined. Other nucleotide sequences from this sample produce the same CDR3. The sample is drawn from a study of cytomegalovirus exposure and HLA in healthy donors. Broader study findings: Productive status was seen about 87% or about 30% of the time for most TCR beta V segments in an earlier analysis.

The study ran its PCR with 60 Vbeta and 13 Jbeta primers. Sequencing was performed with immunoSEQ multiplex PCR; in TCRdb, only in-frame clones are kept and a portion is missing. The sample shows 140,000 to 150,000 clones, roughly 80% of them seen only once. Material for sequencing was PBMCs. This TCR came from a man aged 40-49 years in good health and CMV-seropositive.

CDR3 coding DNA: TGTGCCAGCTACCCAGGGGGGTATTCACCCCTCCACTTT. It codes for CASYPGGYSPLHF. The chain links TRBV2 to TRBJ1-6; TRBD1 aligns across 7 bases. The CDR3 length is 13 residues. The germline gives CDR1 SNHLY, CDR2 FYNNEI. V lost 8 bases to trimming and J lost 8 bases; unmatched junction nucleotides: 6.